This is a list of T cell receptor beta chains from one sample in a study of blood T cell repertoires in COVID-19. Repertoires were generated with immunoSEQ multiplex PCR, while TCRdb's copy carries only in-frame clones and drops some. The data contain around 41,000 clones, around 90% of them seen just once; the ten biggest clones take up roughly 9.3%. Sequencing input: peripheral blood. These receptors were collected from an elderly woman with active COVID-19. Both conserved end residues are part of each CDR3. Fields, in order: J gene, V gene, D gene, clone size, CDR3 protein, CDR3 DNA. D genes are given only for firm matches. Size values are once, few and many counts, or a class for expanded clones, and some rows have none.

j_call: TRBJ1-1; v_call: TRBV18; d_call: NA; clone_size: NA; cdr3_aa: CASSPSETNTEAFF; cdr3_nt: TGTGCCAGCTCACCCTCAGAGACAAACACTGAAGCTTTCTTT
j_call: TRBJ1-6; v_call: TRBV28; d_call: NA; clone_size: NA; cdr3_aa: CASSLWSGDMRSPLHF; cdr3_nt: TGTGCCAGCAGTTTATGGTCCGGGGATATGCGTTCACCCCTCCACTTT
j_call: TRBJ1-1; v_call: TRBV19; d_call: NA; clone_size: NA; cdr3_aa: CASRSTRGGSGTEAFF; cdr3_nt: TGTGCCAGTAGATCCACAAGGGGGGGGAGCGGCACTGAAGCTTTCTTT
j_call: TRBJ2-7; v_call: TRBV25-1; d_call: NA; clone_size: NA; cdr3_aa: CASSEYPNRKDYEQYF; cdr3_nt: TGTGCCAGCAGTGAATATCCGAACAGGAAAGACTACGAGCAGTACTTC
j_call: TRBJ2-1; v_call: TRBV2; d_call: TRBD2; clone_size: NA; cdr3_aa: CASTRLAGMSNEQFF; cdr3_nt: TGTGCCAGCACACGTCTAGCGGGGATGAGCAATGAGCAGTTCTTC
j_call: TRBJ1-1; v_call: TRBV29-1; d_call: TRBD1; clone_size: NA; cdr3_aa: CSVTRDRVNTEAFF; cdr3_nt: TGCAGCGTTACCCGGGACAGGGTGAACACTGAAGCTTTCTTT
j_call: TRBJ2-2; v_call: TRBV29-1; d_call: NA; clone_size: NA; cdr3_aa: CSVGSGQLGGTGELFF; cdr3_nt: TGCAGCGTTGGTTCCGGACAGCTGGGGGGGACCGGGGAGCTGTTTTTT
j_call: TRBJ1-1; v_call: TRBV2; d_call: TRBD1; clone_size: NA; cdr3_aa: CASSVGDRGQSEAFF; cdr3_nt: TGTGCCAGCAGTGTAGGGGACAGGGGGCAATCTGAAGCTTTCTTT
j_call: TRBJ2-2; v_call: TRBV30; d_call: NA; clone_size: NA; cdr3_aa: CAWTGYTGELFF; cdr3_nt: TGTGCCTGGACAGGGTACACCGGGGAGCTGTTTTTT
j_call: TRBJ2-3; v_call: TRBV29-1; d_call: NA; clone_size: NA; cdr3_aa: CSVEEGGGKDTQYF; cdr3_nt: TGCAGCGTTGAGGAGGGGGGGGGAAAAGATACGCAGTATTTT
j_call: TRBJ2-3; v_call: TRBV5-1; d_call: NA; clone_size: NA; cdr3_aa: CASSLELVTDTQYF; cdr3_nt: TGCGCCAGCAGCTTGGAGCTAGTCACAGATACGCAGTATTTT
j_call: TRBJ1-4; v_call: TRBV2; d_call: TRBD1; clone_size: once; cdr3_aa: CATTRSGQTNEKLFF; cdr3_nt: TGTGCCACCACCCGTTCGGGACAGACTAATGAAAAACTGTTTTTT
j_call: TRBJ2-7; v_call: TRBV28; d_call: TRBD2; clone_size: NA; cdr3_aa: CASSRFSGGSYEQYF; cdr3_nt: TGTGCCAGCAGTCGATTTAGCGGGGGCTCCTACGAGCAGTACTTC
j_call: TRBJ2-5; v_call: TRBV11-2; d_call: TRBD2; clone_size: NA; cdr3_aa: CASSLGVRGGLETQYF; cdr3_nt: TGTGCCAGCAGCTTAGGAGTTCGCGGGGGGCTCGAGACCCAGTACTTC
j_call: TRBJ2-3; v_call: TRBV9; d_call: TRBD2; clone_size: NA; cdr3_aa: CASSPPWGRGATDTQYF; cdr3_nt: TGTGCCAGCAGCCCCCCGTGGGGGCGGGGGGCCACAGATACGCAGTATTTT
j_call: TRBJ2-3; v_call: TRBV28; d_call: TRBD2; clone_size: NA; cdr3_aa: CASSSALAGGQDTQYF; cdr3_nt: TGTGCCAGCAGCTCCGCCCTAGCGGGGGGACAAGATACGCAGTATTTT
j_call: TRBJ1-4; v_call: TRBV5-4; d_call: TRBD1; clone_size: NA; cdr3_aa: CASSIGQGTEKLFF; cdr3_nt: TGTGCCAGCAGCATCGGACAGGGGACTGAAAAACTGTTTTTT
j_call: TRBJ2-2; v_call: TRBV3-1/TRBV3-2; d_call: TRBD2; clone_size: NA; cdr3_aa: CASSQGTWTSGGAGELFF; cdr3_nt: TGTGCCAGCAGCCAAGGGACTTGGACTAGCGGGGGGGCAGGGGAGCTGTTTTTT
j_call: TRBJ2-7; v_call: TRBV30; d_call: TRBD2; clone_size: NA; cdr3_aa: CAWSRSLAGYEQYF; cdr3_nt: TGTGCCTGGAGCCGCTCACTAGCGGGCTACGAGCAGTACTTC
j_call: TRBJ1-4; v_call: TRBV3-1/TRBV3-2; d_call: TRBD1; clone_size: NA; cdr3_aa: CASRHPGQGARKETNEKLFF; cdr3_nt: TGTGCCAGCAGGCACCCGGGACAGGGGGCGAGGAAGGAGACTAATGAAAAACTGTTTTTT
j_call: TRBJ2-3; v_call: TRBV19; d_call: NA; clone_size: NA; cdr3_aa: CASNPGARSPDQYF; cdr3_nt: TGTGCCAGTAACCCTGGGGCAAGGTCACCGGATCAGTATTTT
j_call: TRBJ1-5; v_call: TRBV30; d_call: NA; clone_size: NA; cdr3_aa: CAWSKLGWASNQPQHF; cdr3_nt: TGTGCCTGGTCCAAATTGGGCTGGGCAAGCAATCAGCCCCAGCATTTT
j_call: TRBJ1-2; v_call: TRBV19; d_call: TRBD1; clone_size: NA; cdr3_aa: CASSTYYKQGYGYTF; cdr3_nt: TGTGCCAGTAGTACCTACTATAAACAGGGGTATGGCTACACCTTC
j_call: TRBJ2-5; v_call: TRBV2; d_call: TRBD2; clone_size: few; cdr3_aa: CASSQLAGALLETQYF; cdr3_nt: TGTGCCAGCAGTCAACTAGCGGGGGCCTTGTTGGAGACCCAGTACTTC
j_call: TRBJ2-3; v_call: TRBV2; d_call: NA; clone_size: NA; cdr3_aa: CASSASDTQYF; cdr3_nt: TGTGCCAGCAGTGCGTCAGATACGCAGTATTTT
j_call: TRBJ1-2; v_call: TRBV19; d_call: TRBD1; clone_size: NA; cdr3_aa: CASSYLPGQGYGYTF; cdr3_nt: TGTGCCAGTAGCTACTTACCGGGACAGGGCTATGGCTACACCTTC
j_call: TRBJ2-4; v_call: TRBV6-5; d_call: NA; clone_size: NA; cdr3_aa: CASGPLGANQNIQYF; cdr3_nt: TGTGCCAGCGGTCCTTTAGGGGCTAATCAGAACATTCAGTACTTC
j_call: TRBJ1-1; v_call: TRBV14; d_call: NA; clone_size: NA; cdr3_aa: CASSQGGHSNTEAFF; cdr3_nt: TGTGCCAGCAGCCAAGGGGGACATTCGAACACTGAAGCTTTCTTT
j_call: TRBJ1-4; v_call: TRBV25-1; d_call: NA; clone_size: NA; cdr3_aa: CASSAGGYRESDEKLFF; cdr3_nt: TGTGCCAGCAGTGCTGGAGGGTATAGAGAATCAGACGAAAAACTGTTTTTT
j_call: TRBJ2-5; v_call: TRBV6-2/TRBV6-3; d_call: TRBD2; clone_size: NA; cdr3_aa: CASSPSQRGGATQYF; cdr3_nt: TGTGCCAGCAGTCCATCCCAGCGGGGGGGCGCGACCCAGTACTTC
j_call: TRBJ2-7; v_call: TRBV15; d_call: NA; clone_size: NA; cdr3_aa: CATSRATVSRYEQYF; cdr3_nt: TGTGCCACCAGCAGAGCTACAGTAAGTCGTTACGAGCAGTACTTC
j_call: TRBJ2-1; v_call: TRBV29-1; d_call: NA; clone_size: NA; cdr3_aa: CSGEGTPSSYNEQFF; cdr3_nt: TGCAGCGGGGAAGGGACACCGAGCTCCTACAATGAGCAGTTCTTC
j_call: TRBJ1-4; v_call: TRBV3-1/TRBV3-2; d_call: NA; clone_size: few; cdr3_aa: CASSHGRHQRSTNEKLFF; cdr3_nt: TGTGCCAGCAGCCATGGTAGACATCAACGTTCAACTAATGAAAAACTGTTTTTT
j_call: TRBJ1-1; v_call: TRBV6-5; d_call: NA; clone_size: NA; cdr3_aa: CASSLSREGTEAFF; cdr3_nt: TGTGCCAGCAGTTTAAGCCGGGAGGGCACTGAAGCTTTCTTT
j_call: TRBJ2-2; v_call: TRBV19; d_call: TRBD1; clone_size: NA; cdr3_aa: CASSQGDRTGELFF; cdr3_nt: TGTGCCAGTAGTCAGGGGGACAGAACCGGGGAGCTGTTTTTT
j_call: TRBJ2-2; v_call: TRBV24-1; d_call: NA; clone_size: NA; cdr3_aa: CATSPGDTGELFF; cdr3_nt: TGTGCCACCTCTCCGGGGGACACCGGGGAGCTGTTTTTT
j_call: TRBJ1-4; v_call: TRBV19; d_call: NA; clone_size: NA; cdr3_aa: CASSIEGLPSANEKLFF; cdr3_nt: TGTGCCAGTAGTATTGAGGGACTTCCGTCGGCTAATGAAAAACTGTTTTTT
j_call: TRBJ1-5; v_call: TRBV19; d_call: NA; clone_size: few; cdr3_aa: CASSPWAFLRVNQPQHF; cdr3_nt: TGTGCCAGTAGTCCATGGGCCTTTCTGAGGGTCAATCAGCCCCAGCATTTT
j_call: TRBJ1-5; v_call: TRBV28; d_call: NA; clone_size: NA; cdr3_aa: CASGGHLSNQPQHF; cdr3_nt: TGTGCCAGCGGGGGACATCTTAGCAATCAGCCCCAGCATTTT
j_call: TRBJ1-2; v_call: TRBV3-1/TRBV3-2; d_call: NA; clone_size: NA; cdr3_aa: CASSQGGRGMGYTF; cdr3_nt: TGTGCCAGCAGCCAAGGGGGCCGAGGAATGGGCTACACCTTC
j_call: TRBJ2-7; v_call: TRBV4-2; d_call: TRBD1; clone_size: once; cdr3_aa: CASSLQGTTGDEQYF; cdr3_nt: TGTGCCAGCAGCCTCCAGGGCACTACAGGGGACGAGCAGTACTTC
j_call: TRBJ1-5; v_call: TRBV18; d_call: NA; clone_size: NA; cdr3_aa: CASSRGSNQPQHF; cdr3_nt: TGTGCCAGCTCACGAGGGAGCAATCAGCCCCAGCATTTT
j_call: TRBJ1-6; v_call: TRBV4-1; d_call: TRBD1; clone_size: NA; cdr3_aa: CASSQEWTGNSPLHF; cdr3_nt: TGCGCCAGCAGCCAAGAGTGGACAGGGAATTCACCCCTCCACTTT
j_call: TRBJ1-2; v_call: TRBV28; d_call: NA; clone_size: NA; cdr3_aa: CASSLLPVGYTF; cdr3_nt: TGTGCCAGCAGTTTACTGCCGGTGGGCTACACCTTC
j_call: TRBJ1-4; v_call: TRBV28; d_call: NA; clone_size: NA; cdr3_aa: CASSLSSQWGEQPRELFF; cdr3_nt: TGTGCCAGCAGTTTATCATCCCAATGGGGGGAACAACCCCGTGAACTGTTTTTT
j_call: TRBJ2-7; v_call: TRBV10-3; d_call: NA; clone_size: NA; cdr3_aa: CAISRQTSYEQYF; cdr3_nt: TGTGCCATCAGTCGACAGACCTCCTACGAGCAGTACTTC
j_call: TRBJ1-4; v_call: TRBV5-1; d_call: NA; clone_size: NA; cdr3_aa: CASSLPGQDNEKLFF; cdr3_nt: TGCGCCAGCAGCTTGCCTGGACAAGATAATGAAAAACTGTTTTTT
j_call: TRBJ2-7; v_call: TRBV3-1/TRBV3-2; d_call: TRBD1; clone_size: NA; cdr3_aa: CASSQFSLRGEQYF; cdr3_nt: TGTGCCAGCAGCCAATTCTCGCTCAGGGGGGAGCAGTACTTC
j_call: TRBJ2-5; v_call: TRBV5-1; d_call: TRBD1; clone_size: NA; cdr3_aa: CASSSGGRETQYF; cdr3_nt: TGCGCCAGCAGCTCAGGGGGCCGGGAGACCCAGTACTTC
j_call: TRBJ2-1; v_call: TRBV7-2; d_call: TRBD2; clone_size: once; cdr3_aa: CASTSSGGAYNEQFF; cdr3_nt: TGTGCCAGCACTTCTAGCGGGGGGGCCTACAATGAGCAGTTCTTC
j_call: TRBJ2-2; v_call: TRBV19; d_call: TRBD1; clone_size: NA; cdr3_aa: CASSTNRGLGTGELFF; cdr3_nt: TGTGCCAGTAGTACTAACAGGGGGCTAGGGACCGGGGAGCTGTTTTTT
j_call: TRBJ2-7; v_call: TRBV7-2; d_call: NA; clone_size: NA; cdr3_aa: CASSSNRDSHYEQYF; cdr3_nt: TGTGCCAGCAGCTCGAACCGGGACTCCCACTACGAGCAGTACTTC
j_call: TRBJ1-2; v_call: TRBV6-5; d_call: TRBD1; clone_size: NA; cdr3_aa: CASQKQGMAGYTF; cdr3_nt: TGTGCCAGCCAGAAACAGGGGATGGCGGGCTACACCTTC
j_call: TRBJ1-2; v_call: TRBV5-5; d_call: NA; clone_size: NA; cdr3_aa: CASSVGPGSHYGYTF; cdr3_nt: TGTGCCAGCAGCGTGGGGCCGGGAAGCCACTATGGCTACACCTTC
j_call: TRBJ1-1; v_call: TRBV5-5; d_call: NA; clone_size: NA; cdr3_aa: CASSPHAGQGMGTEAFF; cdr3_nt: TGTGCCAGCAGCCCTCATGCTGGGCAGGGAATGGGCACTGAAGCTTTCTTT